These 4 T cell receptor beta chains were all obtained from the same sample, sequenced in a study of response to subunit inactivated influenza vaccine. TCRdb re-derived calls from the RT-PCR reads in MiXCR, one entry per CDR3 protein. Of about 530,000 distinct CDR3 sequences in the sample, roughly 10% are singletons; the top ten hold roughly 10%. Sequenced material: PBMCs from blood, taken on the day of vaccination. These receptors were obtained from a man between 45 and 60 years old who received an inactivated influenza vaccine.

As DNA, the CDR3 is TGCAGTCTATCTAGCGGGAGGGCCGGTACAGATACGCAGTATTTT. It translates to CSLSSGRAGTDTQYF. V gene TRBV20-1 combines with J gene TRBJ2-3, with TRBD2 matching over 12 bases. The CDR3 loop spans 15 amino acids. The V gene end was trimmed by 8 bases and the J gene end by 3 bases; junction bases not matched to a gene: 9. Germline V gives CDR1 DFQATT, CDR2 SNEGSKA (reference sequence).

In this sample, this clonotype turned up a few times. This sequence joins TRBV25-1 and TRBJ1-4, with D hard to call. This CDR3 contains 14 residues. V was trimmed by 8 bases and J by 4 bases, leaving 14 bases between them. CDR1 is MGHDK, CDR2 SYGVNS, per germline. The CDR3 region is CASGEPDVNEKLFF. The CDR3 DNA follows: TGTGCCAGCGGGGAGCCAGACGTTAATGAAAAACTGTTTTTT.

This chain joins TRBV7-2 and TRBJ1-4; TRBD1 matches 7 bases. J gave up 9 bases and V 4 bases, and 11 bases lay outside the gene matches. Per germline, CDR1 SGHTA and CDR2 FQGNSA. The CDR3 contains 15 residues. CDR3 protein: CASSSGGTFAKKLFF. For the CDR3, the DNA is TGTGCCAGCAGCTCAGGGGGGACCTTTGCGAAAAAACTGTTTTTT.

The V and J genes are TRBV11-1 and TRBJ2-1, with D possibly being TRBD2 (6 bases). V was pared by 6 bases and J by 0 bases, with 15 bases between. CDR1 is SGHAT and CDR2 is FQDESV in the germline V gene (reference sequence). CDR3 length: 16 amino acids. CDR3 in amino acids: CASSRDSLTSYNEQFF. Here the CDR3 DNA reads TGTGCCAGCAGTCGGGACTCTTTGACCTCCTACAATGAGCAGTTCTTC.